This T cell receptor beta chain was identified during a study of CD4 T cells in relation to SARS-CoV-2 and coronaviruses. Sequencing was performed with immunoSEQ multiplex PCR; in TCRdb, only in-frame clones are kept and a portion is missing. The sample lists 20,000 to 25,000 clones, about 60% occurring once. The CDR3 is 14 residues long. Germline V CDR1 and CDR2: SGHTA, FQGNSA. The V and J ends lost 6 bases and 7 bases, in that order; junction bases with no gene match: 8. Concerning this clone: No antigen is known for it.

CD4+ T cells from unexposed donors were obtained before the COVID-19 pandemic (2011-2018). Isolation of CD4+ T cells took place after approximately eleven days in culture. The chain couples TRBV7-2 to TRBJ2-3; 9 bases align to TRBD1. This clonotype originated in a human donor in good health. The material sequenced was CD4+ T cells from PBMCs, cultured in vitro. The CDR3 coding sequence is TGTGCCAGCAGTCGTCCCGGGACAGGGAATACGCAGTATTTT. Translation gives CASSRPGTGNTQYF.